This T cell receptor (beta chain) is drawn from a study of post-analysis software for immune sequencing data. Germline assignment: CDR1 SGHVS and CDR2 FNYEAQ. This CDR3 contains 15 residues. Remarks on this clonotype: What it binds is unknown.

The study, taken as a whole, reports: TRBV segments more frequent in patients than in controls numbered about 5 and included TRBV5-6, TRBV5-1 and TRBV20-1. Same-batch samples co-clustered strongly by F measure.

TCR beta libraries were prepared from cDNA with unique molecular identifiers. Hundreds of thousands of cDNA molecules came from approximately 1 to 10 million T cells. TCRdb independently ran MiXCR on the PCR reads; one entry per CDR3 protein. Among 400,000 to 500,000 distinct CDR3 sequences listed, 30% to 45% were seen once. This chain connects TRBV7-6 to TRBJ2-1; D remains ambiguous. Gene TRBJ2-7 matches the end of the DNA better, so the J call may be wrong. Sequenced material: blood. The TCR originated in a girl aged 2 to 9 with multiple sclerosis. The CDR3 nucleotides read TGTGCCAGCAGCTTAATGAGCAGCTCCTACAATGAGCAGTACTTC. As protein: CASSLMSSSYNEQYF.